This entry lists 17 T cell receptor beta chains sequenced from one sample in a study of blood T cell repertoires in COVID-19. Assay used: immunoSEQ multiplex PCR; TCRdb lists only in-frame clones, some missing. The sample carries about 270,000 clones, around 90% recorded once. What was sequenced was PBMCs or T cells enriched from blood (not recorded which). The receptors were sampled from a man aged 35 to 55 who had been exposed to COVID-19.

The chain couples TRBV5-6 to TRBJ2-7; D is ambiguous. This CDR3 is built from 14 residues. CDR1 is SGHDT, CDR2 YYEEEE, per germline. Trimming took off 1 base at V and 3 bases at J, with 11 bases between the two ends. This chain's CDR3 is CASSLPQELYEQYF. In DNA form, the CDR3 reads TGTGCCAGCAGCTTGCCTCAGGAACTCTACGAGCAGTACTTC.

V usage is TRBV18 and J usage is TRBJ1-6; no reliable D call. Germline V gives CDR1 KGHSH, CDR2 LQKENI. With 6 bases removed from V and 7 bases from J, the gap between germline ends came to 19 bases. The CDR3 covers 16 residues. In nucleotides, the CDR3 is TGTGCCAGCTCCCTGGAGACGGGGTTGCTGAATTCACCCCTCCACTTT. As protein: CASSLETGLLNSPLHF.

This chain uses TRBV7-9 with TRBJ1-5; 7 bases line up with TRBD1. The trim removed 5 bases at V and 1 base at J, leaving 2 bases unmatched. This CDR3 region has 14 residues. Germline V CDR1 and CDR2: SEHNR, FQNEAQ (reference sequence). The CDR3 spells CASSDRASNQPQHF. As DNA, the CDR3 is TGTGCCAGCAGCGACAGGGCCAGCAATCAGCCCCAGCATTTT.

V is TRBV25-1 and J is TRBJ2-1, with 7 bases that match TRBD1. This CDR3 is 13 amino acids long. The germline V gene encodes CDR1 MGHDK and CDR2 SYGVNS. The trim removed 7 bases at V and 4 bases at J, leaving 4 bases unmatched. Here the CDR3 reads CASTGRGYNEQFF. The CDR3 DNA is TGTGCCAGCACGGGCAGGGGGTACAATGAGCAGTTCTTC.

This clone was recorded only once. The CDR3 protein is CASSPGTSGTNEQFF. As DNA, the CDR3 is TGTGCCAGCAGCCCAGGGACTAGCGGCACCAATGAGCAGTTCTTC. The genes are TRBV27 and TRBJ2-1, with 11 bases that match TRBD2. The CDR3 sequence is 15 residues long. V lost 6 bases to trimming and J lost 6 bases; unmatched junction nucleotides: 7. Germline CDR1 is MNHEY and CDR2 is SMNVEV (reference sequence).

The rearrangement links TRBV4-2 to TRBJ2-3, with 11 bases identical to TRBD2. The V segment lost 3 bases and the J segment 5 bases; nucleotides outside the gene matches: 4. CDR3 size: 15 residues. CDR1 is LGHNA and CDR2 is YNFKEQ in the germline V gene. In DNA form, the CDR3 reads TGTGCCAGCAGCCAGCCTGGACTAGCGGGAGATACGCAGTATTTT. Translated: CASSQPGLAGDTQYF.

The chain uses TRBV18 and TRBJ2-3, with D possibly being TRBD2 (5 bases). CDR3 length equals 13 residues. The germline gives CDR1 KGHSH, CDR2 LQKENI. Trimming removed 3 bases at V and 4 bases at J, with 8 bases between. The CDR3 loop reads CASSPPSSDTQYF. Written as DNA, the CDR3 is TGTGCCAGCTCACCCCCTAGCTCAGATACGCAGTATTTT.

CDR3 in amino acids: CASSPSRLAGGNEQYF. The CDR3 DNA reads as TGTGCCAGCAGTCCCTCCAGACTAGCGGGAGGAAACGAGCAGTACTTC. The chain is built from TRBV6-2 or TRBV6-3 and TRBJ2-7, with 13 bases fitting TRBD2. The CDR3 totals 16 residues. Per germline, CDR1 MNHEY and CDR2 SVGEGT. Germline trimming cut 5 bases from V and 5 bases from J; bases unmatched to any gene: 9.

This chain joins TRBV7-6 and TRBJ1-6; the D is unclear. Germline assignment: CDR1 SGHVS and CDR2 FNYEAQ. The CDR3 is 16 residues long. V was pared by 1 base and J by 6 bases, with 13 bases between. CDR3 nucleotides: TGTGCCAGCAGCTTAGGGTATAGGAGACGTAATTCACCCCTCCACTTT. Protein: CASSLGYRRRNSPLHF. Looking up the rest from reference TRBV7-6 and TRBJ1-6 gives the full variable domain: GAGVSQSPRYKVTKRGQDVALRCDPISGHVSLYWYRQALGQGPEFLTYFNYEAQQDKSGLPNDRFSAERPEGSISTLTIQRTEQRDSAMYRCASSLGYRRRNSPLHFGNGTRLTVT.

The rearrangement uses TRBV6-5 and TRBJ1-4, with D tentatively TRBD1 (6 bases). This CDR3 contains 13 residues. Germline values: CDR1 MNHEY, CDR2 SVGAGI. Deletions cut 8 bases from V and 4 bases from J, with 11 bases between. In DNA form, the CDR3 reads TGTGCCAGCTGGGGGCAGTTTAATGAAAAACTGTTTTTT. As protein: CASWGQFNEKLFF.

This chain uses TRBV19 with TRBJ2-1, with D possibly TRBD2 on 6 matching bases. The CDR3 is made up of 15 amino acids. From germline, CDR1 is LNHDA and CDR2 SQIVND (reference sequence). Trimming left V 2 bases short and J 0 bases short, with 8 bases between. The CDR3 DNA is TGTGCCAGTAGTATATCGGGAGTCTCCTACAATGAGCAGTTCTTC. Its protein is CASSISGVSYNEQFF.

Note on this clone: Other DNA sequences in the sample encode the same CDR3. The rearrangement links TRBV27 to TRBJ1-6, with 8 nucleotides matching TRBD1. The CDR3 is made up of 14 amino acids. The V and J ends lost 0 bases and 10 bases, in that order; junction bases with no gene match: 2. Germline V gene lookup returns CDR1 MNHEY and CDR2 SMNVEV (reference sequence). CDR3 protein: CASSLSTGGSPLHF. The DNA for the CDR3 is TGTGCCAGCAGTTTATCCACAGGGGGATCACCCCTCCACTTT.

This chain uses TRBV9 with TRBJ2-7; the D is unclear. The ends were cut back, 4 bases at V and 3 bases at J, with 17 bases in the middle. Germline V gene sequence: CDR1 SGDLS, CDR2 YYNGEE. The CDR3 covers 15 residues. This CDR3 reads CASSPTGRQDYEQYF. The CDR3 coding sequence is TGTGCCAGCAGCCCCACCGGTCGGCAGGACTACGAGCAGTACTTC.

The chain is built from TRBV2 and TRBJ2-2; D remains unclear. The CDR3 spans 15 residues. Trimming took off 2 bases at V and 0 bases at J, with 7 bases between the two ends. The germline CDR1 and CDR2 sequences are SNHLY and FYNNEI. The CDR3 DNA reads TGTGCCAGCAGTGAACAAGACACGAACACCGGGGAGCTGTTTTTT. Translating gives CASSEQDTNTGELFF.

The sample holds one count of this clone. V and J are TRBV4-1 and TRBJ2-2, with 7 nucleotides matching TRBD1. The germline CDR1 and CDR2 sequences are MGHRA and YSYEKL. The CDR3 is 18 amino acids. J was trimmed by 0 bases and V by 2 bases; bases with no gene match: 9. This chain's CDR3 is CASSQIAGTAPNTGELFF. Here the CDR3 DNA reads TGCGCCAGCAGCCAAATCGCCGGGACAGCCCCGAACACCGGGGAGCTGTTTTTT.

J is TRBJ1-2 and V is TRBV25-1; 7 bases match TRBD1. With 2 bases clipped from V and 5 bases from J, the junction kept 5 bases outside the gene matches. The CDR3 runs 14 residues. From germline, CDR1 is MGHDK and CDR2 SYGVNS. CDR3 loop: CASSEEWTGYGYTF. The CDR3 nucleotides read TGTGCCAGCAGTGAAGAATGGACAGGATATGGCTACACCTTC.

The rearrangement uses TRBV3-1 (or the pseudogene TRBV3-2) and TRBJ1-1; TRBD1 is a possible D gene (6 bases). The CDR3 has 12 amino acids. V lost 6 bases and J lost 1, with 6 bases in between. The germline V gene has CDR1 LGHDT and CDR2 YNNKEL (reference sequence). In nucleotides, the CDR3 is TGTGCCAGCAGGACAGGGAACACTGAAGCTTTCTTT. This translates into CASRTGNTEAFF.